The sequence of this T cell receptor beta chain was determined in a study of blood T cell repertoires in COVID-19. Looking at the study overall: PBMCs, B-cell-depleted T cells, or T cells provided the cDNA or gDNA that made up the material.

Source study methods: Amplifying reference gene primers gave estimates of nucleated cell counts. Some clones are missing from TCRdb's copy, which holds only in-frame ones; the method was immunoSEQ multiplex PCR. V and J calls and clone size are as listed in that table; D and trimming were resolved from the DNA. Among about 410,000 clones listed, nearly 90% were seen once. J gave up 0 bases and V 2 bases, and 10 bases lay outside the gene matches. Germline values: CDR1 MNHNS, CDR2 SASEGT. This CDR3 contains 19 residues. The clonotype was recovered from a woman younger than 45 who had recovered from COVID-19. The sequenced sample consisted of PBMCs or T cells enriched from blood (not recorded which). The chain recombines TRBV6-1 with TRBJ2-3, with TRBD2 identical over 11 bases. The CDR3 here is CASSEFQTSGATSTDTQYF. The CDR3 coding sequence is TGTGCCAGCAGTGAATTCCAGACTAGCGGGGCCACTAGCACAGATACGCAGTATTTT.